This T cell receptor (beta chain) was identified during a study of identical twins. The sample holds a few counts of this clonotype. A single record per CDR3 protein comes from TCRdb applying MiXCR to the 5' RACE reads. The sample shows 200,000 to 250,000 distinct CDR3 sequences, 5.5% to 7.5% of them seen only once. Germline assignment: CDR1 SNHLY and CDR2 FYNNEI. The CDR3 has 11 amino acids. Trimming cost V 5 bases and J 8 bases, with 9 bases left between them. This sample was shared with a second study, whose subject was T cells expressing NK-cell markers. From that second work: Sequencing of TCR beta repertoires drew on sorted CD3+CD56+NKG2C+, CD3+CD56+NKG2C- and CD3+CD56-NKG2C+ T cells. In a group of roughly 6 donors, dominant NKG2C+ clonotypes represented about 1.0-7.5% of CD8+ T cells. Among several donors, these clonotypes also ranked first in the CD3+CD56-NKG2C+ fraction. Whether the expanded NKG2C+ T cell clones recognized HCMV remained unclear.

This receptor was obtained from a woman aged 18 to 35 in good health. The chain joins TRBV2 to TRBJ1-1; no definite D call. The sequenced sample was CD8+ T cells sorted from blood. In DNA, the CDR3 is TGTGCCAGCAGTTCACTAATAGAAGCTTTCTTT. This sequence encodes CASSSLIEAFF.